The clone carrying this T cell receptor beta chain has just a few counts. Its cognate antigen is unknown. This entry belongs to a study of spatial heterogeneity in lung cancer. Study results and caveats: In tumors, expanded intratumoral alpha and beta TCR counts tracked mutation counts.

MiXCR, applied by TCRdb to the 5' RACE reads, yields one record per CDR3 protein. The sample holds about 100,000 distinct CDR3 sequences, roughly 4.5% seen once. Germline assignment: CDR1 SGHRS and CDR2 YFSETQ. The CDR3 totals 19 residues. The V segment lost 4 bases and the J segment 0 bases; nucleotides outside the gene matches: 8. Time point in this sample: sample taken at primary tumor resection. The donors were fewer than 80 patients with non-small cell lung cancer that was early-stage and untreated. No cell sorting; template was whole RNA from tumor, lung tissue or PBMC. The V call is TRBV5-1, the J call TRBJ2-1, with TRBD2 matching over 15 bases. The source is a male donor with early-stage non-small cell lung cancer. The input for sequencing was lung tumor tissue, taken at surgery. Here the CDR3 reads CASSLGLAGGIGSYNEQFF. The CDR3 nucleotides read TGCGCCAGCAGCCTGGGACTAGCGGGAGGCATCGGCTCCTACAATGAGCAGTTCTTC.